This T cell receptor (beta chain) was found in a study of shared clonotypes between healthy human individuals. TCRdb's table, derived via immunoSEQ multiplex PCR, lists solely in-frame clones and lacks some. The sample consists of about 600,000 clones, around 97% of them appearing once. The CDR3 sequence is 15 residues long. V dropped 3 bases and J dropped 0 bases, with 9 bases sitting between them. Germline CDR1 reads LNHDA; CDR2 reads SQIVND (reference sequence). The chain carries TRBV19 and TRBJ2-1; no reliable D call. The clonotype comes from a woman aged 25 to 39 in good health. The specimen sequenced was naive CD4+ T cells sorted from blood. Subset: CD45RA+ positively selected. In DNA, the CDR3 is TGTGCCAGTAGTATCCGTGGCGGCTCCTACAATGAGCAGTTCTTC. As protein: CASSIRGGSYNEQFF.